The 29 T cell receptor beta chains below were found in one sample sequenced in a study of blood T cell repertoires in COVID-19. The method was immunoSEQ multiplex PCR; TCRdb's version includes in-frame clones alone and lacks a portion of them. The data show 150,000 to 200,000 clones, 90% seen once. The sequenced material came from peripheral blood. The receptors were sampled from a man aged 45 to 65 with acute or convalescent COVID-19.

The CDR3 coding sequence is TGTGCCACCAGTGGGCTGACAGGGATCAATCAGCCCCAGCATTTT. It codes for CATSGLTGINQPQHF. The chain is built from TRBV24-1 and TRBJ1-5, with 7 bases aligning to TRBD1. The V and J ends lost 5 bases and 3 bases, in that order; junction bases with no gene match: 6. Germline CDR1 reads KGHDR; CDR2 reads SFDVKD. The CDR3 loop spans 15 amino acids.

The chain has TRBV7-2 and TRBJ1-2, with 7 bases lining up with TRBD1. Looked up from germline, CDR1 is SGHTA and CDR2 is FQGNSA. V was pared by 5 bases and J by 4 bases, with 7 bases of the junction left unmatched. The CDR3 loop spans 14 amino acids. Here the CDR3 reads CASSPQGQIYGYTF. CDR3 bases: TGTGCCAGCAGCCCTCAGGGACAGATCTATGGCTACACCTTC.

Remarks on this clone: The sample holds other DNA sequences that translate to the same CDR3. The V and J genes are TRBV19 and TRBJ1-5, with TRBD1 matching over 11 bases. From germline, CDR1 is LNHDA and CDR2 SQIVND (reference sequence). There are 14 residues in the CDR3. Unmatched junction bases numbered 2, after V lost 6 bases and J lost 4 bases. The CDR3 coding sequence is TGTGCCAGTAGGGGGACAGGGGGTAATCAGCCCCAGCATTTT. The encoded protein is CASRGTGGNQPQHF.

CDR3 sequence (DNA): TGTGCCAGCAGTTCCGGGACTAGCGGGAGGAACACCGGGGAGCTGTTTTTT. This encodes CASSSGTSGRNTGELFF. The chain recombines TRBV27 with TRBJ2-2; TRBD2 matches 14 bases. The CDR3 extends over 17 amino acids. Germline V gene data show CDR1 as MNHEY and CDR2 as SMNVEV (reference sequence). V lost 4 bases to trimming and J lost 1 base; unmatched junction nucleotides: 2.

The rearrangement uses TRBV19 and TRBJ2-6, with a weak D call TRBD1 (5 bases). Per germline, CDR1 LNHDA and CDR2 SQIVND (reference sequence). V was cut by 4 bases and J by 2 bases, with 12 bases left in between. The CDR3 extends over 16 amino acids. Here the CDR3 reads CASSKGRVTGANVLTF. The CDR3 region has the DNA TGTGCCAGTAGTAAGGGCAGGGTGACTGGGGCCAACGTCCTGACTTTC.

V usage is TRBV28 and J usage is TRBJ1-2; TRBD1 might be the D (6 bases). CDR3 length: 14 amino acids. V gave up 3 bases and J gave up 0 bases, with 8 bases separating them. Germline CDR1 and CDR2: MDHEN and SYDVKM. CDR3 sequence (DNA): TGTGCCAGCAGTTTGACAGGAGCTAACTATGGCTACACCTTC. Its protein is CASSLTGANYGYTF.

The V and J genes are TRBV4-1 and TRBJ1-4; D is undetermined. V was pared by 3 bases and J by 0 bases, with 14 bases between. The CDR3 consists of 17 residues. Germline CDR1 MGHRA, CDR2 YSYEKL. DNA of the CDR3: TGCGCCAGCAGCCAGGTGGCACCTCCCCCAACTAATGAAAAACTGTTTTTT. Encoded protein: CASSQVAPPPTNEKLFF.

In DNA, the CDR3 is TGTGCCAGCAGTCACCGGGACAAAAATCAGCCCCAGCATTTT. It encodes CASSHRDKNQPQHF. The J gene is TRBJ1-5, the V gene TRBV6-5, with D possibly matching TRBD1 (6 bases). This CDR3 is 14 amino acids long. With 5 bases removed from V and 4 bases from J, the gap between germline ends came to 12 bases. Germline CDR1 MNHEY, CDR2 SVGAGI.

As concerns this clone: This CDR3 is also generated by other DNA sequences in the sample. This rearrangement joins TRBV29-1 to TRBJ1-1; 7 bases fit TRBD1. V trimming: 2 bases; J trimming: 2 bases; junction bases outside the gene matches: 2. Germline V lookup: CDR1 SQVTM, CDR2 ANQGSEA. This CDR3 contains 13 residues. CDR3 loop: CSVERTGNTEAFF. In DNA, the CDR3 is TGCAGCGTTGAAAGGACAGGAAACACTGAAGCTTTCTTT.

CDR3 in amino acids: CASSQAGQGAYEQYF. The CDR3 coding sequence is TGTGCCAGCAGCCAAGCGGGACAGGGGGCCTACGAGCAGTACTTC. The chain employs TRBV3-1 (or the pseudogene TRBV3-2) and TRBJ2-7, with 11 bases that match TRBD1. In germline, CDR1 is LGHDT, CDR2 YNNKEL (reference sequence). With 1 base clipped from V and 2 bases from J, the junction kept 1 base outside the gene matches. This CDR3 spans 15 amino acids.

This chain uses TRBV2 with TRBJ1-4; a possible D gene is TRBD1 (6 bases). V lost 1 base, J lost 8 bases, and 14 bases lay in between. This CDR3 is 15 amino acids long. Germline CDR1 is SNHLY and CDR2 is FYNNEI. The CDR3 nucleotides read TGTGCCAGCAGTGAAGATTGGGGGCGCCTCGAAAAACTGTTTTTT. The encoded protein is CASSEDWGRLEKLFF.

The CDR3 DNA sequence: TGTGCCAGCAGCGTAGGACAGAAGAACACTGAAGCTTTCTTT. It specifies CASSVGQKNTEAFF. The chain links TRBV9 to TRBJ1-1; maybe TRBD1 (5 bases). V lost 0 bases and J 1 base, leaving 7 bases between the germline ends. Germline assignment: CDR1 SGDLS and CDR2 YYNGEE. The CDR3 is 14 amino acids.

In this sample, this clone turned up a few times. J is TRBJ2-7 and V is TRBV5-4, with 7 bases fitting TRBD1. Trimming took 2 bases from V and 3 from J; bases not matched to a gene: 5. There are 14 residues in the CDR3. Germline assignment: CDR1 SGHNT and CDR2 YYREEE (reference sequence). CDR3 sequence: CASSFGQDLYEQYF. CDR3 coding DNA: TGTGCCAGCAGCTTTGGACAGGATCTCTACGAGCAGTACTTC.

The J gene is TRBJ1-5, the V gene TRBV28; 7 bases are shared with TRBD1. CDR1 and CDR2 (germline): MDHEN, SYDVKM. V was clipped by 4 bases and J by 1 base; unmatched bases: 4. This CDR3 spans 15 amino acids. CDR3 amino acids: CASSSGGMSNQPQHF. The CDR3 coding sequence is TGTGCCAGCAGTTCAGGGGGAATGAGCAATCAGCCCCAGCATTTT.

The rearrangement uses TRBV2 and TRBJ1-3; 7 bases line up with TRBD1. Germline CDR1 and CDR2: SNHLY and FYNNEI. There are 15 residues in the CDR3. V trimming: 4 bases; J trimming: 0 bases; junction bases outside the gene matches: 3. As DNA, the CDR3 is TGTGCCAGCAGTGGGGACAGTGGCTCTGGAAACACCATATATTTT. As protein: CASSGDSGSGNTIYF.

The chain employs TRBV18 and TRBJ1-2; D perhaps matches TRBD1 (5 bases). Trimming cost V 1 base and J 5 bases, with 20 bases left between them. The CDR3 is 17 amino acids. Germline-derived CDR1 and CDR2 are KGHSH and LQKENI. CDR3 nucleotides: TGTGCCAGCTCACCACGCGGCGGCCAGGGCCGTAGGTATGGCTACACCTTC. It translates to CASSPRGGQGRRYGYTF.

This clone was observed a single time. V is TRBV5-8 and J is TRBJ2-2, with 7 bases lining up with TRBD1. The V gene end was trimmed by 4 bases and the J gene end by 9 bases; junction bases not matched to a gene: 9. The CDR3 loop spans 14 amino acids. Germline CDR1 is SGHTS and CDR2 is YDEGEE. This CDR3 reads CASSKVQGRRELFF. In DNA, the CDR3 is TGTGCCAGCAGCAAAGTACAGGGGAGACGGGAGCTGTTTTTT.

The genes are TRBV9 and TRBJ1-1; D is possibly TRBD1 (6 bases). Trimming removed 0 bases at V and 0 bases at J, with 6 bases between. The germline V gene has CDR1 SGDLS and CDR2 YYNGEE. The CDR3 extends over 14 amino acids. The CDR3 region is CASSVEGVNTEAFF. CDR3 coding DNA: TGTGCCAGCAGCGTAGAGGGGGTGAACACTGAAGCTTTCTTT.

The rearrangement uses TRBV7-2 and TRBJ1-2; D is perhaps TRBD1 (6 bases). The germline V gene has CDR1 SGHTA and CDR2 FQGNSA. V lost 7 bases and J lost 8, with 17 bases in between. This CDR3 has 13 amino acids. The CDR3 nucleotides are TGTGCCAGCACCATACAGGGTCCCCACGGCTACACCTTC. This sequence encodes CASTIQGPHGYTF.

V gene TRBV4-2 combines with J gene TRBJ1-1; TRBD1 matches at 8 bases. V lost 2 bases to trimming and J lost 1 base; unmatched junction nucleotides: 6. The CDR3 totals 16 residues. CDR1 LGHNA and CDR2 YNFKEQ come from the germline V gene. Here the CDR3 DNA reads TGTGCCAGCAGCCAATGGATGCAGGGGGCGAACACTGAAGCTTTCTTT. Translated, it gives CASSQWMQGANTEAFF.

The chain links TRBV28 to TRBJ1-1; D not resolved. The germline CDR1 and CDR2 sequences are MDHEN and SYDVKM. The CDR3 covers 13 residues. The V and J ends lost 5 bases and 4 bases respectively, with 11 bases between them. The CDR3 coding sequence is TGTGCCAGCAGTAGAGTGTACGGCACTGAAGCTTTCTTT. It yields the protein CASSRVYGTEAFF.

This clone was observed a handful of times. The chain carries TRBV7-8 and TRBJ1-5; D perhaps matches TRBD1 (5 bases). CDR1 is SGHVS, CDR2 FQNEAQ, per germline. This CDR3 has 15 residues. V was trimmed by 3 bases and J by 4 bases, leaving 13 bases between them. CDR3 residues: CASSLAGGRNQPQHF. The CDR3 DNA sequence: TGTGCCAGCAGCTTGGCCGGGGGACGAAATCAGCCCCAGCATTTT.

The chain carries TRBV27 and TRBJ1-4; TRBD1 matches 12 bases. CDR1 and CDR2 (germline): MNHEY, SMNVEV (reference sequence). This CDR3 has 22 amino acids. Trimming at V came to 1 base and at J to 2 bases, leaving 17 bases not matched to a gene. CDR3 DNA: TGTGCCAGCAGTTTATGGGGTGTTCTGGGGACAGGGGGCGCAGAGACTAATGAAAAACTGTTTTTT. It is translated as CASSLWGVLGTGGAETNEKLFF.

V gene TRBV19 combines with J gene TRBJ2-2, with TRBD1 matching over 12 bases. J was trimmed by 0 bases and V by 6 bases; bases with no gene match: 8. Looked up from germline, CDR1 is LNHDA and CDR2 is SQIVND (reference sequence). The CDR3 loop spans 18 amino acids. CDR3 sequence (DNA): TGTGCCAGTAGGCGATGGGGACAGGGGGCAGCGAACACCGGGGAGCTGTTTTTT. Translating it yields CASRRWGQGAANTGELFF.

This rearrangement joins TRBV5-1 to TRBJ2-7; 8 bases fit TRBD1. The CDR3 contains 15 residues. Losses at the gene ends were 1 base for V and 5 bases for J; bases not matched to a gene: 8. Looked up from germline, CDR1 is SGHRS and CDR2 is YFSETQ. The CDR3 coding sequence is TGCGCCAGCAGCTTGAACGGACAGGGCGGACACGAGCAGTACGTC. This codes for CASSLNGQGGHEQYV.

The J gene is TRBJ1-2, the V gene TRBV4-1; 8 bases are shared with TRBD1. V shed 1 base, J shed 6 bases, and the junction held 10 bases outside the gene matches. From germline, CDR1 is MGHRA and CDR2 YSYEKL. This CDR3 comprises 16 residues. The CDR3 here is CASSQVGTGSLNGYTF. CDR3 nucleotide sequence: TGCGCCAGCAGCCAAGTCGGGACAGGATCTCTGAATGGCTACACCTTC.

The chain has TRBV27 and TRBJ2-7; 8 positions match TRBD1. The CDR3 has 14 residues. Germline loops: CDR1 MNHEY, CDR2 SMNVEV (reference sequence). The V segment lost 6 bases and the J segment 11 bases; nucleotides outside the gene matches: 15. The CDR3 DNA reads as TGTGCCAGCAGCAAACCGGGACAGGATTATGTGGAGTACGTC. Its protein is CASSKPGQDYVEYV.

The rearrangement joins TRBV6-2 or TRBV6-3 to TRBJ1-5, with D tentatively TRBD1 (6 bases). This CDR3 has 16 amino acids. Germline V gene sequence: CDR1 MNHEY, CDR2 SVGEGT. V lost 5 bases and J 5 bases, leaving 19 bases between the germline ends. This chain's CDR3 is CASSLPGTRVYQPQHF. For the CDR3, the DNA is TGTGCCAGCAGTCTCCCCGGGACACGGGTATATCAGCCCCAGCATTTT.

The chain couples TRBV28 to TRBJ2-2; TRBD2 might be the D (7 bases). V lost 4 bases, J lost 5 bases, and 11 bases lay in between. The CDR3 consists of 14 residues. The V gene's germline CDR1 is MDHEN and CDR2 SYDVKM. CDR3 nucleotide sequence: TGTGCCAGCAGTTCGGGGGGCAGGACCGGGGAGCTGTTTTTT. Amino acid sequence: CASSSGGRTGELFF.